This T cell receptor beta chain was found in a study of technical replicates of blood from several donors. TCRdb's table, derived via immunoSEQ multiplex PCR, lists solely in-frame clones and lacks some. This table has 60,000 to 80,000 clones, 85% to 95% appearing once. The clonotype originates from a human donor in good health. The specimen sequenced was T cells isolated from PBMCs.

The CDR3 DNA is TGTGCCAGCAGTAAAACCCCGGGACAGGTTAACTACGAGCAGTACTTC. This encodes CASSKTPGQVNYEQYF. V is TRBV27 and J is TRBJ2-7; 8 positions match TRBD1. Trimming cost V 5 bases and J 3 bases; bases outside gene matches: 12. CDR1 and CDR2 from the germline V gene are MNHEY and SMNVEV (reference sequence). The CDR3 has 16 amino acids.